A selection of T cell receptor beta chains follows, all from one sample in a study of cytomegalovirus exposure and HLA in healthy donors. Data came from immunoSEQ multiplex PCR; TCRdb stores just in-frame clones and leaves some out. The table includes about 130,000 clones, 75% to 85% detected once. What was sequenced was PBMCs. All receptors come from a woman in her forties in good health and CMV-seronegative. Each CDR3 is given with its conserved first and last residue. A D gene is named only where the DNA matches it firmly. Rows may omit the clone size; those that give it use once, few, many or a size class.

V,size,J,D,CDR3,DNA
TRBV6-5,.,TRBJ2-3,.,CASSYFVGGAGDTQYF,TGTGCCAGCAGTTACTTTGTAGGGGGGGCGGGGGATACGCAGTATTTT
TRBV28,.,TRBJ2-2,TRBD1,CASSSDRGRRPGELFF,TGTGCCAGCAGTTCGGACAGGGGGCGACGCCCCGGGGAGCTGTTTTTT
TRBV28,once,TRBJ2-5,.,CASSLWGTRGGETQYF,TGTGCCAGCAGCCTATGGGGGACCCGTGGGGGGGAGACCCAGTACTTC
TRBV2,.,TRBJ1-5,TRBD1,CASSEGQGNQPQHF,TGTGCCAGCAGTGAGGGACAGGGGAATCAGCCCCAGCATTTT
TRBV9,.,TRBJ1-5,.,CASSVGPEGQPQHF,TGTGCCAGCAGCGTCGGACCGGAGGGTCAGCCCCAGCATTTT
TRBV19,.,TRBJ2-1,TRBD2,CASSSAGGHYNEQFF,TGTGCCAGTAGCTCAGCGGGGGGACACTACAATGAGCAGTTCTTC
TRBV5-1,.,TRBJ1-3,.,CASSPRTADGNTIYF,TGCGCCAGCAGCCCGCGGACAGCAGATGGAAACACCATATATTTT
TRBV27,once,TRBJ1-2,.,CASSSTQGRDGYTF,TGTGCCAGCAGTTCAACGCAGGGGAGGGATGGCTACACCTTC
TRBV4-1,.,TRBJ2-3,TRBD2,CASRPDSGSGSDTQYF,TGCGCCAGCAGACCCGATAGCGGGAGTGGATCAGATACGCAGTATTTT
TRBV5-5,.,TRBJ2-5,.,CASSLAVQETQYF,TGTGCCAGCAGCTTGGCAGTCCAAGAGACCCAGTACTTC
TRBV5-6,.,TRBJ2-1,TRBD2,CASSREPSGINEQFF,TGTGCCAGCAGCCGGGAGCCTAGCGGGATCAATGAGCAGTTCTTC
TRBV7-2,.,TRBJ2-5,TRBD2,CASSLLGGGGLGETQYF,TGTGCCAGCAGCTTACTGGGTGGCGGGGGATTGGGAGAGACCCAGTACTTC
TRBV7-2,.,TRBJ1-1,.,CASSQVSGTEAFF,TGTGCCAGCAGCCAAGTCTCGGGGACTGAAGCTTTCTTT
TRBV7-2,.,TRBJ2-7,.,CASSPGVGEQYF,TGTGCCAGCAGCCCCGGGGTTGGCGAGCAGTACTTC
TRBV13,.,TRBJ2-6,.,CASSLRFAPLSGANVLTF,TGTGCCAGCAGCTTACGGTTTGCCCCCCTCTCTGGGGCCAACGTCCTGACTTTC
TRBV5-6,.,TRBJ2-1,TRBD1,CASSPGQGANEQFF,TGTGCCAGCAGCCCCGGGCAGGGGGCGAATGAGCAGTTCTTC
TRBV7-9,.,TRBJ1-2,TRBD1,CASSALSGDRGISYTF,TGTGCCAGCAGCGCCCTAAGTGGGGACAGGGGTATCAGCTACACCTTC
TRBV29-1,.,TRBJ2-5,.,CSVEWGVETQYF,TGCAGCGTTGAATGGGGGGTTGAGACCCAGTACTTC
TRBV12-5,.,TRBJ2-3,.,CASGLAPGSRDTQYF,TGTGCTAGTGGTTTGGCCCCAGGGTCAAGGGATACGCAGTATTTT
TRBV18,.,TRBJ1-5,.,CASSPAEGNQPQHF,TGTGCCAGCTCACCGGCAGAGGGCAATCAGCCCCAGCATTTT
TRBV4-3,.,TRBJ1-5,TRBD1,CASSPDRAQPQHF,TGCGCCAGCAGCCCCGACAGGGCTCAGCCCCAGCATTTT
TRBV28,.,TRBJ2-1,TRBD2,CASSSFPASGAYNEQFF,TGTGCCAGCAGTTCCTTCCCCGCTAGCGGGGCCTACAATGAGCAGTTCTTC
TRBV4-3,many,TRBJ2-1,TRBD2,CASSQGTSGGAYNEQFF,TGCGCCAGCAGCCAAGGGACTAGCGGGGGGGCCTACAATGAGCAGTTCTTC
TRBV9,.,TRBJ1-1,.,CASSVGGGELNTEAFF,TGTGCCAGCAGCGTAGGCGGGGGCGAATTGAACACTGAAGCTTTCTTT
TRBV29-1,.,TRBJ2-1,TRBD2,CSVEEPGRNEQFF,TGCAGCGTTGAAGAACCCGGGAGGAATGAGCAGTTCTTC
TRBV4-1,.,TRBJ1-1,TRBD1,CASSHAILQGAGTEAFF,TGCGCCAGCAGCCACGCGATCCTACAGGGGGCGGGCACTGAAGCTTTCTTT
TRBV7-9,.,TRBJ1-1,TRBD1,CASSLDRGPNTEAFF,TGTGCCAGCAGCTTAGACAGGGGTCCCAACACTGAAGCTTTCTTT
TRBV19,.,TRBJ2-1,TRBD1,CASSRHTGGAYREQFF,TGTGCCAGTAGTAGACACACAGGGGGCGCTTATAGAGAGCAGTTCTTC
TRBV5-6,.,TRBJ1-2,TRBD1,CASHRTGRNYGYTF,TGTGCCAGCCATCGGACAGGCCGGAACTATGGCTACACCTTC
TRBV4-1,.,TRBJ1-4,.,CASSQEGGAFGEKLFF,TGCGCCAGCAGCCAAGAGGGGGGGGCCTTCGGGGAAAAACTGTTTTTT
TRBV5-4,.,TRBJ1-2,.,CASSLAPDGSYGYTF,TGTGCCAGCAGCTTGGCCCCTGACGGGAGCTATGGCTACACCTTC
TRBV16,.,TRBJ2-5,.,CASSRPRGVWGTQYF,TGTGCCAGCAGCCGCCCCAGGGGGGTATGGGGGACCCAGTACTTC
TRBV29-1,once,TRBJ1-2,TRBD1,CSVRGQGGRAGYPF,TGCAGCGTGAGGGGACAGGGTGGACGGGCTGGCTACCCCTTC
TRBV9,few,TRBJ1-2,.,CASSETDSRLHYGYTF,TGTGCCAGCAGCGAAACGGACTCCAGGCTTCACTATGGCTACACCTTC
TRBV19,.,TRBJ1-1,TRBD1,CASNPNTGGWTEAFF,TGTGCCAGTAACCCCAATACAGGGGGCTGGACTGAAGCTTTCTTT
TRBV5-6,.,TRBJ1-1,.,CASSLMGGTEAFF,TGTGCCAGCAGCTTGATGGGGGGCACTGAAGCTTTCTTT
TRBV5-1,.,TRBJ2-6,.,CASSLRGGRGSGANVLTF,TGCGCCAGCAGCTTGAGAGGTGGTAGGGGGTCCGGGGCCAACGTCCTGACTTTC
TRBV7-3,.,TRBJ2-1,TRBD1,CASSLPRDSDNEQFF,TGTGCCAGCAGCTTACCCCGGGACAGCGACAATGAGCAGTTCTTC
TRBV9,.,TRBJ2-1,.,CASSAQDHNEQFF,TGTGCCAGCAGCGCACAGGATCACAATGAGCAGTTCTTC
TRBV5-5,.,TRBJ2-1,TRBD2,CASSLELAGVREQFF,TGTGCCAGCAGCTTGGAACTAGCGGGGGTAAGGGAGCAGTTCTTC
TRBV7-2,.,TRBJ2-7,.,CASSSGRSAYEQYF,TGTGCCAGCAGCTCAGGTCGGTCTGCCTACGAGCAGTACTTC
TRBV4-1,few,TRBJ1-1,TRBD1,CASSQAGTGRTEAFF,TGCGCCAGCAGCCAGGCCGGGACAGGTCGGACTGAAGCTTTCTTT
TRBV5-4,.,TRBJ1-1,.,CASRTIGGAPFF,TGTGCCAGCAGGACCATCGGCGGGGCGCCTTTCTTT
TRBV5-1,few,TRBJ2-1,.,CASSLALPPYNEQFF,TGCGCCAGCAGCTTGGCCCTCCCTCCCTACAATGAGCAGTTCTTC
TRBV27,.,TRBJ2-7,TRBD2,CASSRGGLGYEQYF,TGTGCCAGCAGCCGGGGGGGTCTCGGCTACGAGCAGTACTTC
TRBV10-3,few,TRBJ2-3,TRBD2,CAISPSGGERNTQYF,TGTGCCATCAGTCCTAGCGGGGGAGAAAGGAATACGCAGTATTTT
TRBV4-1,.,TRBJ2-1,TRBD2,CASSPGPTSGRRTRDNEQFF,TGCGCCAGCAGCCCCGGCCCGACTAGCGGGAGGCGGACACGCGACAATGAGCAGTTCTTC
TRBV5-1,.,TRBJ2-6,.,CASSLGGNSGANVLTF,TGCGCCAGCAGCTTGGGGGGCAACTCTGGGGCCAACGTCCTGACTTTC
TRBV7-9,.,TRBJ2-2,.,CASSTTKAGPGELFF,TGTGCCAGCAGCACTACAAAGGCAGGGCCCGGGGAGCTGTTTTTT
TRBV9,.,TRBJ2-5,.,CASSVLSRDLFQQTQYF,TGTGCCAGCAGCGTATTGTCTAGAGACCTCTTTCAACAGACCCAGTACTTC
TRBV15,.,TRBJ2-3,TRBD1,CATSRQGADTQYF,TGTGCCACCAGCAGACAGGGGGCAGATACGCAGTATTTT
TRBV6-5,.,TRBJ1-2,.,CASLSPGTYYGYTF,TGTGCCAGCCTTTCCCCAGGGACTTACTATGGCTACACCTTC
TRBV4-3,.,TRBJ2-3,.,CASSVNPSASSTDTQYF,TGCGCCAGCAGCGTAAACCCTAGCGCCTCTAGCACAGATACGCAGTATTTT
TRBV27,.,TRBJ1-1,.,CASSFDSMNTEAFF,TGTGCCAGCAGTTTCGACAGCATGAACACTGAAGCTTTCTTT
TRBV7-9,.,TRBJ1-2,.,CASSLGVGALDYGYTF,TGTGCCAGCAGCTTAGGGGTAGGGGCTCTGGACTATGGCTACACCTTC